The rows below give T cell receptor beta chains drawn from one sample of a study of blood T cells in healthy people across ages. TCRdb re-derived calls from the 5' RACE reads in MiXCR, one entry per CDR3 protein. In the table there are hundreds of thousands of distinct CDR3 sequences, 29% of which are singletons. Material for sequencing was blood. The receptors were sampled from a woman of 80 years or more in good health. CDR3s include the opening cysteine and the closing phenylalanine or tryptophan. Fields, in order: D gene, V gene, J gene, clone size, CDR3 DNA, CDR3 protein. A D gene is named only where the DNA matches it firmly. Size is stated for part of the rows, as once, few or many counts, or as a class when the clone is expanded.

>NA|TRBV3-1|TRBJ2-5|few
TGTGCCAGCAGCCTTAATGCGGGGACCCAGTACTTC
CASSLNAGTQYF
>NA|TRBV30|TRBJ1-6|NA
TGTGCCTGGAGTGGTAGGGGATCACCCCTCCACTTT
CAWSGRGSPLHF
>NA|TRBV29-1|TRBJ1-1|NA
TGCAGCGTTGGACTGGGAATTGGCACTGAAGCTTTCTTT
CSVGLGIGTEAFF
>NA|TRBV20-1|TRBJ1-1|NA
TGCAGTGCTTTTTGGGACACCGAAGCTTCCTTT
CSAFWDTEASF
>TRBD1|TRBV6-6|TRBJ2-4|NA
TGTGCCAGCAGTTACTCTCCCCAGGGGGTAGGGAATGAGCAGTACTTC
CASSYSPQGVGNEQYF
>TRBD1|TRBV7-9|TRBJ2-3|many
TGTGCCACAGGGGGAAATACGCAGTATTTT
CATGGNTQYF
>NA|TRBV10-2|TRBJ2-1|NA
TGCGCCAGCAGGGAGTCGAAGTCTTCCAATGAGCAGTTCTTC
CASRESKSSNEQFF
>NA|TRBV29-1|TRBJ2-5|many
TGCAGCGCCCGGGTAGGGATGAAAGAGACCCAGTACTTC
CSARVGMKETQYF
>NA|TRBV20-1|TRBJ2-5|few
TGCAGTGCTAGAGATGGCAGGGATGCGCAAGAGATCCAGTACTTC
CSARDGRDAQEIQYF
>NA|TRBV7-2|TRBJ2-7|NA
TGTGCCAGCAGCTTAGCAGGACTTGGGGTAAATGAGCAGTACTTC
CASSLAGLGVNEQYF
>NA|TRBV18|TRBJ2-3|many
TGTGCCAGCTCACCACCGTCCCAGAGTCTTCTCACAGATACGCAGTATTTT
CASSPPSQSLLTDTQYF
>NA|TRBV5-1|TRBJ2-3|NA
TGCGCCAGCAGTCGGACGGGCGCTAGCACAGATACGCAGTATTTT
CASSRTGASTDTQYF
>NA|TRBV5-6|TRBJ2-2|few
TGTGCCAGCAGCCTCACAATAAGCGCGAACACCGGGGAGCTGTTTTTT
CASSLTISANTGELFF
>NA|TRBV11-2|TRBJ2-5|once
TGTGCCAGCAGCTTGACTATGCAAGAGACCCAGTACTTC
CASSLTMQETQYF
>TRBD1|TRBV6-6|TRBJ2-5|many
TGTGCCAGCAGTTACGGGACAGGGTTGAGAGAGACCCAGTACTTC
CASSYGTGLRETQYF
>NA|TRBV7-2|TRBJ2-3|NA
TGTGCCAGCAGCTTAGCGGGGAGCGGCTGGGATACGCAGTATTTT
CASSLAGSGWDTQYF
>NA|TRBV5-1|TRBJ1-1|few
TGCGCCAGCACCTTAGGCGCTACAATGAACACTGAAGCTTTCTTT
CASTLGATMNTEAFF
>TRBD2|TRBV28|TRBJ2-3|few
TGTGCCAGCAGCCGCGGGGGAGATAGCACAGATACGCAGTATTTT
CASSRGGDSTDTQYF
>NA|TRBV6-2/TRBV6-3|TRBJ2-5|many
TGTGCCAGCGTTTACGCAGGGCTCGGAGAGACCCAGTACTTC
CASVYAGLGETQYF
>TRBD1|TRBV19|TRBJ2-3|many
TGTGCCAGCAGTATACCGGGACAGGGCACAGATACGCAGTATTTT
CASSIPGQGTDTQYF
>TRBD1|TRBV20-1|TRBJ2-5|many
TGCAGTGCTCCACGAAACAGGGGAGTGGAGACCCAGTACTTC
CSAPRNRGVETQYF
>TRBD1|TRBV18|TRBJ2-4|many
TGTGCCAGCTCACCACCGATCACGACAGGGATGGACAAAAACATTCAGTACTTC
CASSPPITTGMDKNIQYF
>NA|TRBV19|TRBJ1-2|NA
TGTGCCAGTAGTACAGACGAGAGGCATGGCTACACCTTC
CASSTDERHGYTF
>TRBD1|TRBV5-1|TRBJ1-5|NA
TGCGCCAGCAGCAGAACCGGACAGGACAATCAGCCCCAGCATTTT
CASSRTGQDNQPQHF
>TRBD1|TRBV3-1|TRBJ2-7|many
TGTGCCAGCAGCCAACCGGGACAGGGACCCTACGAGCAGTACTTC
CASSQPGQGPYEQYF
>NA|TRBV7-9|TRBJ2-5|many
TGTGCCAGCAGCCTGAACTTGGGGGCCCAAGAGACCCAGTACTTC
CASSLNLGAQETQYF
>TRBD1|TRBV7-7|TRBJ2-5|many
TGTGCTAGCAGCAGGGGCCCGACAGGGTTGGAGACCCAGTACTTC
CASSRGPTGLETQYF
>NA|TRBV7-2|TRBJ1-2|few
TGTGCCAGCAGCTTGGAGGGGCAACCTTGGGGCTACACCTTC
CASSLEGQPWGYTF
>NA|TRBV11-2|TRBJ2-5|many
TGTGCCAGCAGAATAGGCATTCACAGGCCCGGGGGCCAGTACTTC
CASRIGIHRPGGQYF
>NA|TRBV21-1|TRBJ2-1|many
TGTGCCAGCAACTCCGGGACAGAGCCCTTTAGGGACTACAATGAGCAGTTCTTC
CASNSGTEPFRDYNEQFF
>NA|TRBV7-8|TRBJ1-1|many
TGTGCCAGCAGCTTAGGGCCACCTCGGGCTTTCTTT
CASSLGPPRAFF
>TRBD2|TRBV2|TRBJ2-7|many
TGCGCCAGCGGGGGGGCCTCCTACGAGCAGTACTTC
CASGGASYEQYF
>TRBD1|TRBV6-2/TRBV6-3|TRBJ2-6|many
TGTGCCAGCAGTTCAAACAGGGGATCAACCACTGGGGCCAACGTCCTGACTTTC
CASSSNRGSTTGANVLTF
>NA|TRBV6-2/TRBV6-3|TRBJ1-5|many
TGTGCCAGCAGCGGAGTTGGCAATCAGCCCCAGCATTTT
CASSGVGNQPQHF
>NA|TRBV6-5|TRBJ1-2|NA
TGTGCCAGCAGTCCTTTCAGGAAAAGGAAAGGCTACACCTTC
CASSPFRKRKGYTF
>NA|TRBV20-1|TRBJ2-7|many
TGCAGTGCTAGGGGTCTTTCCTACGAGCAGTACTTC
CSARGLSYEQYF
>TRBD1|TRBV6-1|TRBJ1-2|few
TGTGCCAGCAGCCTAAAGGACAGGGACTATGGCTACACCTTC
CASSLKDRDYGYTF
>TRBD1|TRBV10-3|TRBJ2-5|many
TGTGCCATCAGTCCGGGACAGCAAGAGACCCAGTACTTC
CAISPGQQETQYF
>NA|TRBV9|TRBJ2-5|many
TGTGCCAGCAGCCCCCGGACAGTATATCAAGAGACCCAGTACTTC
CASSPRTVYQETQYF
>NA|TRBV7-2|TRBJ2-7|many
TGTGCCAGCAGCTTTACGACCGGGACCAGCACCTACGAGCAGTACTTC
CASSFTTGTSTYEQYF
>TRBD1|TRBV6-2/TRBV6-3|TRBJ1-5|few
TGTGCCAGCAGTCAGAACAGGGGCCAGCCCCAGCATTTT
CASSQNRGQPQHF
>NA|TRBV20-1|TRBJ2-7|NA
TGCAGTGCGCATCAGCCCCACGGACAGACTTACGAGCAGTACTTC
CSAHQPHGQTYEQYF
>NA|TRBV24-1|TRBJ2-3|few
TGTGCCACCAGTGGTAGTAGCACAGATACGCAGTATTTT
CATSGSSTDTQYF
>NA|TRBV7-2|TRBJ1-2|few
TGTGCCAGCAGCCCCTGGGCCGAGGACCCCTATGGCTACACCTTC
CASSPWAEDPYGYTF
>TRBD1|TRBV19|TRBJ1-1|few
TGTGCCAGTAGTGCCAGGGGGCGCATGTACACTGAAGCTTTCTTT
CASSARGRMYTEAFF
>TRBD2|TRBV12-3/TRBV12-4|TRBJ2-1|many
TGTGCCAGCAGCCCCCTTAGCGGGGGGGCCTATGAGCAGTTCTTC
CASSPLSGGAYEQFF
>NA|TRBV12-3/TRBV12-4|TRBJ2-3|many
TGTGCCAGCAGTTGGGGGACGGAGCAGTATTTT
CASSWGTEQYF
>NA|TRBV20-1|TRBJ1-2|many
TGCAGTGCTAGGCGGCAGGTTGGGGGCTACACCTTC
CSARRQVGGYTF
>TRBD1|TRBV7-2|TRBJ1-2|NA
TGTGCCAGCAGTTCGACAGGGTTACATGGCTACACCTTC
CASSSTGLHGYTF
>TRBD1|TRBV6-2/TRBV6-3|TRBJ1-1|NA
TGTGCCAGCAGTTTCCCGGACAGGGGCGGGACTGAAGCTTTCTTT
CASSFPDRGGTEAFF
>NA|TRBV7-9|TRBJ2-2|few
TGTGCCAGCAGCCGAATCGAGGTCAACACCGGGGAGCTGTTTTTT
CASSRIEVNTGELFF